Sequencing of this T cell receptor (beta chain) was carried out in a study of spatial heterogeneity in lung cancer. General study points: Tumor mutation count correlated with how many alpha and beta TCRs expanded intratumorally.

Indicated time point: sample taken at primary tumor resection. This clonotype was counted many times. Its antigen is not identified. With V trimmed by 3 bases and J by 4 bases, 6 bases remained unmatched. The V gene's germline CDR1 is DFQATT and CDR2 SNEGSKA (reference sequence). The CDR3 extends over 14 amino acids. MiXCR was run by TCRdb on the 5' RACE reads, yielding one entry per CDR3 protein. The sample consists of more than 10,000 distinct CDR3 sequences, roughly 12% of them appearing once. The material was lung tumor tissue, obtained at surgery. This clonotype was obtained from a female donor with early-stage non-small cell lung cancer. V usage is TRBV20-1 and J usage is TRBJ1-2; 9 bases align to TRBD1. The CDR3 loop is CSARDRGRIYGYTF. In DNA, the CDR3 is TGCAGTGCTAGGGACAGGGGCAGGATCTATGGCTACACCTTC.